A single sample is the source of the 8 T cell receptor beta chains below, sequenced in a study of T cells in women clearing cervical HPV infection. Sequenced by immunoSEQ multiplex PCR; TCRdb stores in-frame clones only, minus some. The sample shows some 30,000 clones, and about 17% sits with its ten largest clones. Sequencing was done on a sample of blood buffy coat. The receptors stem from a woman between 18 and 70 years old with a cervical HPV16 infection that either progressed to CIN3+ or cleared (not recorded which).

On this clone: The sequenced fragment ends 3 residues before the CDR3 boundary, so the rest is inferred from the germline J gene. The gene calls are TRBV6-1 and TRBJ1-2; D might be TRBD1 (5 bases). The germline V gene encodes CDR1 MNHNS and CDR2 SASEGT. CDR3 size: 15 residues. The CDR3 spells CASSEQGIGFYDYTF. The CDR3 DNA, read in part, is TGTGCCAGCAGTGAACAGGGAATAGGGTTTTACGAC.

To note about this clone: The read finishes 3 residues shy of the CDR3 end, and the germline J gene is used to complete it. The chain employs TRBV2 and TRBJ2-3; D remains unclear. Germline CDR1 reads SNHLY; CDR2 reads FYNNEI. The CDR3 contains 12 residues. Trimming took 7 bases from V and 3 from J, leaving 8 bases between them. Here the CDR3 reads CASKSRTDTQYF. The DNA read from the CDR3 is TGTGCCAGCAAATCCCGTACAGATACG.

Here the CDR3 reads CASSQQGAGGQYF. The DNA read from the CDR3 is TGTGCCAGCAGCCAACAGGGGGCAGGAGGT. The gene calls are TRBV7-9 and TRBJ2-4; the match to TRBD1 covers 9 bases. The CDR3 is cut off 3 residues early in the read; its end comes from the germline J gene. The length of the CDR3 is 13 residues. In germline, CDR1 is SEHNR, CDR2 FQNEAQ (reference sequence).

Of note for this clone: The junction departs from germline at one end; a sequencing error may be responsible. The read ends 3 residues shy of where the CDR3 ends; the end is completed using the germline J gene. The chain couples TRBV7-7 to TRBJ1-2, with TRBD1 as a possible D gene (5 bases). Germline V gene lookup returns CDR1 SSHAT and CDR2 FNYEAQ (reference sequence). The CDR3 covers 14 residues. The CDR3 spells CASSLHTGSYDYTF. CDR3 DNA (partial): TGTGCTAGCAGCTTACATACAGGATCCTACGAC.

As to this clone: The read terminates 3 residues ahead of where the CDR3 ends, so the germline J gene completes it. This chain uses TRBV30 with TRBJ2-2; 15 positions agree with TRBD2. Per germline, CDR1 GTSNPN and CDR2 SVGIG (reference sequence). V was pared by 3 bases and J by 6 bases, with 5 bases of the junction left unmatched. The CDR3 contains 16 residues. CDR3 in amino acids: CAWSGLAGGPPGELFF. CDR3 bases read: TGTGCCTGGAGCGGACTAGCGGGAGGGCCCCCCGGGGAG.

Turning to this clone: The read finishes 3 residues shy of the CDR3 end, and the germline J gene is used to complete it. The chain uses TRBV7-9 and TRBJ2-3; D is unresolved. The CDR3 runs to 15 residues. Germline lookup yields CDR1 SEHNR and CDR2 FQNEAQ (reference sequence). Trimming took off 1 base at V and 2 bases at J, with 10 bases between the two ends. The CDR3 region is CASSLGVSDTDTQYF. Partial CDR3 DNA: TGTGCCAGCAGCTTAGGAGTCTCAGACACAGATACG. Full variable domain (rest looked up from reference TRBV7-9 and TRBJ2-3): DTGVSQNPRHKITKRGQNVTFRCDPISEHNRLYWYRQTLGQGPEFLTYFQNEAQLEKSRLLSDRFSAERPKGSFSTLEIQRTEQGDSAMYLCASSLGVSDTDTQYFGPGTRLTVL.

A note on this clone: Sequencing ends 3 residues short of the CDR3 end; the germline J gene provides the rest. The rearrangement joins TRBV5-1 to TRBJ2-3, with TRBD2 identical over 9 bases. Germline-derived CDR1 and CDR2 are SGHRS and YFSETQ. J gave up 3 bases and V 4 bases, and 9 bases lay outside the gene matches. This CDR3 has 16 residues. The part of the CDR3 DNA that was read is TGCGCCAGCAGCACCGGAGGCGGGGGGGTAACAGATACG. This codes for CASSTGGGGVTDT. In full, the CDR3 reads CASSTGGGGVTDTQYF.

Worth noting for this clone: The CDR3 is cut off 3 residues early in the read; its end comes from the germline J gene. This sample also contains other DNA sequences that code for the same CDR3. This rearrangement joins TRBV6-7 to TRBJ1-3, with a possible D match to TRBD1 (6 bases). TRBV6-7 falls under the ORF class, with uncertain function. The V end was cut by 4 bases, the J end by 2 bases, with 12 bases between. CDR3 length: 15 amino acids. This CDR3 reads CASSLNRDAGNTIYF. The CDR3 DNA, read in part, is TGTGCCAGCAGTTTGAACAGGGACGCTGGAAACACC.